This T cell receptor (beta chain) was captured by sequencing in a study of control samples from healthy donors and cancer patients. Germline V gives CDR1 SGHTA, CDR2 FQGNSA. The CDR3 extends over 11 amino acids. Assay: immunoSEQ multiplex PCR; the TCRdb copy retains only in-frame clones and omits some. The top ten clones hold 5% to 7% of a sample with 400,000 to 500,000 clones, approximately 90% of them seen once. The gene calls are TRBV7-2 and TRBJ1-1; no firm D call. The sequence was obtained from a man aged 40-49 years with head and neck cancer. The sequenced material came from PBMCs. The chain's CDR3 is CVSRGYTEAFF. In nucleotides, the CDR3 is TGTGTCTCTCGAGGCTACACTGAAGCTTTCTTT. The full variable domain, in which reference TRBV7-2 and TRBJ1-1 provide the parts outside the CDR3, is GAGVSQSPSNKVTEKGKDVELRCDPISGHTALYWYRQSLGQGLEFLIYFQGNSAPDKSGLPSDRFSAERTGGSVSTLTIQRTQQEDSAVYLCVSRGYTEAFFGQGTRLTVV.